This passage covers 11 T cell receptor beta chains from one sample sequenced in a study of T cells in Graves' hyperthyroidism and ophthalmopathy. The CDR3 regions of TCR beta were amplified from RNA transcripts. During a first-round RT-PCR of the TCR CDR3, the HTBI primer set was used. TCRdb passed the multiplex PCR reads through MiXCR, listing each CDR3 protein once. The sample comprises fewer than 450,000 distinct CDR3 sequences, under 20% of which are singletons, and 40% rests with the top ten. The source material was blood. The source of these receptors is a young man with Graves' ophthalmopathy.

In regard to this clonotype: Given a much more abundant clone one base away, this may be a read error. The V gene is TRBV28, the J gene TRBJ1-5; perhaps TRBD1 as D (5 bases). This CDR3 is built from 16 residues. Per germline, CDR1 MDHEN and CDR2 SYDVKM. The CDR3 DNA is TGTGCCAGCAGTTTACGGGGGAGTTATAGCAATCAGCCCCAGCGTTTT. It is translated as CASSLRGSYSNQPQRF.

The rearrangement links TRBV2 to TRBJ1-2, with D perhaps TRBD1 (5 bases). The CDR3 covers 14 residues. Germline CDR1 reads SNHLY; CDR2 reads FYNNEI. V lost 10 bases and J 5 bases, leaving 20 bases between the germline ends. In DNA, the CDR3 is TGTGCCATTAACCGGGACCTCGGAAATTATGGCTACACCTTC. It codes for CAINRDLGNYGYTF.

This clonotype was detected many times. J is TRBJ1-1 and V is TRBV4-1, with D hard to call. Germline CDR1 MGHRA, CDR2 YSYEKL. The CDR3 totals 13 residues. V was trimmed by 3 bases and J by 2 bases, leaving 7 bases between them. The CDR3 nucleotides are TGCGCCAGCAGCCACAATCCAAACACTGAAGCTTTCTTT. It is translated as CASSHNPNTEAFF.

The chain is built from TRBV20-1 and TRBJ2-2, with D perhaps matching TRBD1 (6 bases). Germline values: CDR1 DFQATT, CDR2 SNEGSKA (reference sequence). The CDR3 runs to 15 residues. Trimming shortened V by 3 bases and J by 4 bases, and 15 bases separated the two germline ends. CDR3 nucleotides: TGCAGTGCTAGGTCCCAGGGGCTAGGCACCGGGGAGCTGTTTTTT. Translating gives CSARSQGLGTGELFF.

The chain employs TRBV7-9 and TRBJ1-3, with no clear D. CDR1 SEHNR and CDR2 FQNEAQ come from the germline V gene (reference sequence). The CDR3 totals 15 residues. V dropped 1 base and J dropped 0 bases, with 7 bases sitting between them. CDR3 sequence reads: CASSLDPYSGNTIYF. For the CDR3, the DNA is TGTGCCAGCAGCTTAGACCCTTACTCTGGAAACACCATATATTTT.

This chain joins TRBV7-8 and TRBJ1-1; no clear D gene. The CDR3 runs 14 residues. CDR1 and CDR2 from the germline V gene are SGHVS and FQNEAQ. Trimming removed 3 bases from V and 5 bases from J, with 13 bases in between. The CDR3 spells CASSLGGWGTEAFF. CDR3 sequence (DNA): TGTGCCAGCAGCTTGGGAGGGTGGGGTACTGAAGCTTTCTTT.

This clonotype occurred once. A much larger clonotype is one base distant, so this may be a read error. Here the CDR3 DNA reads TGTGCCAGCGGCTTAGTGAAGGGGGAGGGGGGCGAGCAGTACTTC. As protein: CASGLVKGEGGEQYF. V gene TRBV11-2 combines with J gene TRBJ2-7; D is possibly TRBD2 (7 bases). Germline-derived CDR1 and CDR2 are SGHAT and FQNNGV. The CDR3 contains 15 residues.

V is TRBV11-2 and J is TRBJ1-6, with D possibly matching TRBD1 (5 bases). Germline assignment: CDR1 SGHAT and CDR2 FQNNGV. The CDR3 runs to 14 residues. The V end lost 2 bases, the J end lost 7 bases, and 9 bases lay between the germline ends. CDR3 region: CASSLYRSNSPLHF. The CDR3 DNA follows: TGTGCCAGCAGCTTATACAGGTCCAATTCACCCCTCCACTTT.

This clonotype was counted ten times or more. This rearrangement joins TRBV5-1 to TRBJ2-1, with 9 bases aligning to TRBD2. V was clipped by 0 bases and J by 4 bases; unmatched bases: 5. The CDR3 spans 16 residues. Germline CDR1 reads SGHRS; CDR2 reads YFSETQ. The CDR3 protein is CASSLVPAGGYNEQFF. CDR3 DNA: TGCGCCAGCAGCTTGGTCCCAGCGGGGGGTTACAATGAGCAGTTCTTC. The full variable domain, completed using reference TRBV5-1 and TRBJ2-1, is KAGVTQTPRYLIKTRGQQVTLSCSPISGHRSVSWYQQTPGQGLQFLFEYFSETQRNKGNFPGRFSGRQFSNSRSEMNVSTLELGDSALYLCASSLVPAGGYNEQFFGPGTRLTVL.

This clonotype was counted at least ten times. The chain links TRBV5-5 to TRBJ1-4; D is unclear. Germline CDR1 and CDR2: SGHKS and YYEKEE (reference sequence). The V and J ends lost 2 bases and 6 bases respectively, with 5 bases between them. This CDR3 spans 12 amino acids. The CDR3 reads CASSLEDEKLFF. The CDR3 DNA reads TGTGCCAGCAGCTTAGAAGATGAAAAACTGTTTTTT.

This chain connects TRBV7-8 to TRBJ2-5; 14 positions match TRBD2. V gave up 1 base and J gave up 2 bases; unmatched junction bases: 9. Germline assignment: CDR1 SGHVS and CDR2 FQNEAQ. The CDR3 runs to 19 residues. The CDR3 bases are TGTGCCAGCAGCTTAGGCTCCGGGACTAGCGGGGGACGTCAAGAGACCCAGTACTTC. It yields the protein CASSLGSGTSGGRQETQYF.